The present T cell receptor delta chain was sequenced within a study of gamma-delta T cells after stem cell transplantation. Of note for this clone: The protein that TCRdb holds for this DNA derives from a much larger clone and differs from the translated DNA at residue 5, which likely indicates a read error; the protein shown here is translated from the DNA.

TCRdb called clones anew from the RT-PCR reads with CATT. The sample has about 710 delta-chain clones; over 0.95% are singletons. CDR1 is GEAIGNYY, CDR2 EKD, per germline. There are 17 residues in the CDR3. Trimming removed 3 bases at V and 1 base at J, with 20 bases between. The sequence was collected from a human donor. It is not recorded whose cells these are; they may come from a transplant donor. The sequencing input was gamma-delta T cells. The rearrangement uses TRDV2 and TRDJ1; tentative D call: TRDD3 (6 bases). DNA for the CDR3: TGTGCCTGTGACGCCGTCGTTAGGGGATCCAGCACCGATAAACTCATCTTT. It yields the protein CACDAVVRGSSTDKLIF.